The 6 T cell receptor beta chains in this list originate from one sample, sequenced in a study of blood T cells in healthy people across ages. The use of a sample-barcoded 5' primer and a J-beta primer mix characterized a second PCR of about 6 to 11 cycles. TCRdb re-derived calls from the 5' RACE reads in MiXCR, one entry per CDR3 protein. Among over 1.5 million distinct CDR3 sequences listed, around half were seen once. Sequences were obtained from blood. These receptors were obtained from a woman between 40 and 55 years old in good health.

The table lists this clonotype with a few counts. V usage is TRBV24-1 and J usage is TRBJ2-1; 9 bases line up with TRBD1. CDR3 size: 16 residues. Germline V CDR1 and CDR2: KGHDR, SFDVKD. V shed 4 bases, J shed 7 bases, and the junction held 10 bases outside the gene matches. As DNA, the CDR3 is TGTGCCACCAGTGACCCGACAGGGGGAGAGAGGAATGAGCAGTTCTTC. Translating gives CATSDPTGGERNEQFF.

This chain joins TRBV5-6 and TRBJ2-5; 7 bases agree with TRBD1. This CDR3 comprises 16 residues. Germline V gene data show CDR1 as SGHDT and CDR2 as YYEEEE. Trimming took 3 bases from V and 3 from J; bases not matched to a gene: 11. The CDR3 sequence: CASSSISEGQKETQYF. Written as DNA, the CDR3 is TGTGCCAGCAGCTCAATCTCTGAGGGACAGAAAGAGACCCAGTACTTC. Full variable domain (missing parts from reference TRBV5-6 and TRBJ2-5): DAGVTQSPTHLIKTRGQQVTLRCSPKSGHDTVSWYQQALGQGPQFIFQYYEEEERQRGNFPDRFSGHQFPNYSSELNVNALLLGDSALYLCASSSISEGQKETQYFGPGTRLLVL.

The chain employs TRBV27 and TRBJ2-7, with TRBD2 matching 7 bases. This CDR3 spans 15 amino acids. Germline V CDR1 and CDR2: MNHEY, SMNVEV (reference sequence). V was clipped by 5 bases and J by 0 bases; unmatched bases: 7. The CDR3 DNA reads TGTGCCAGCAGTCCCCGCGGGAGCGGCTCCTACGAGCAGTACTTC. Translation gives CASSPRGSGSYEQYF.

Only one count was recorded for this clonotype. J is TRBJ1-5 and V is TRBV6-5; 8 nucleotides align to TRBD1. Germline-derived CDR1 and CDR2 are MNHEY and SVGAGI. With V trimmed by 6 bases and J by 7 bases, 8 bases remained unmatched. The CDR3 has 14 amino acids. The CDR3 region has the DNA TGTGCCAGCAGCCCTAGGACAGGGAGACAGCCCCAGCATTTT. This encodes CASSPRTGRQPQHF.

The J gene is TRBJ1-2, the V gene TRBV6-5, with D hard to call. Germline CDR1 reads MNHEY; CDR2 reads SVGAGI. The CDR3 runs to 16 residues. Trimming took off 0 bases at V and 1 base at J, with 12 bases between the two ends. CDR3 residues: CASSYSRGPSNYGYTF. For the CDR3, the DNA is TGTGCCAGCAGTTACTCTCGGGGTCCCAGTAACTATGGCTACACCTTC.

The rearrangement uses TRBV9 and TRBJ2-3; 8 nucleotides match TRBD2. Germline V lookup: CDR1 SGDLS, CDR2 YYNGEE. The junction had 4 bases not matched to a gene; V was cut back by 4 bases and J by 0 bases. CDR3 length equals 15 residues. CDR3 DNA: TGTGCCAGCAGCATAGCGGGGTATAGCACAGATACGCAGTATTTT. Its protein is CASSIAGYSTDTQYF.